Listed here is a single T cell receptor (beta chain). Its target is not known. This sample was included in a study of cytomegalovirus exposure and HLA in healthy donors. General observations from the study: Donor immune exposure was known only as CMV serostatus. Segments of the TCR beta V type were, in most cases, productive about 87% or about 30% of the time in an earlier analysis.

In the PCR, 60 Vbeta and 13 Jbeta primers were used. Original data processing: The count from a later analysis was 79 million or so unique TCR beta chains, some 12 million of them shared. Sequencing used immunoSEQ multiplex PCR; TCRdb keeps in-frame clones, though not all of them. V and J calls and clone size are given by that table; D and trimming were obtained from the DNA. In total, the table holds around 140,000 clones. This receptor was obtained from a woman in her thirties or forties in good health and CMV-seronegative. Sequenced sample: PBMCs.

The CDR3 protein is CASSLQGSGLFF. Written as DNA, the CDR3 is TGTGCCAGCAGCTTACAGGGGTCGGGGCTGTTTTTT. This chain joins TRBV7-2 and TRBJ2-2; D might be TRBD1 (6 bases). Germline CDR1 and CDR2: SGHTA and FQGNSA. CDR3 length: 12 residues. Trimming pared 2 bases from V and 13 bases from J, leaving 11 bases between.